One and the same sample provided the 9 T cell receptor beta chains below, sequenced in a study of blood T cell repertoires in COVID-19. Sequenced by immunoSEQ multiplex PCR; TCRdb stores in-frame clones only, minus some. Here the sample spans roughly 300,000 clones, about four fifths being singletons. Input material: peripheral blood. The receptors were gathered from a woman in her 50s who had recovered from COVID-19.

This chain uses TRBV5-5 with TRBJ1-1, with TRBD1 identical over 10 bases. This CDR3 region has 15 residues. Germline lookup yields CDR1 SGHKS and CDR2 YYEKEE (reference sequence). The trim removed 4 bases at V and 4 bases at J, leaving 7 bases unmatched. CDR3 coding DNA: TGTGCCAGCAGCCCCCGACAGGGGGCAGGCACTGAAGCTTTCTTT. This encodes CASSPRQGAGTEAFF.

The table lists this clone with a count of one. The chain couples TRBV27 to TRBJ2-3; 12 bases match TRBD2. Germline CDR1 and CDR2: MNHEY and SMNVEV (reference sequence). Losses at the gene ends were 4 bases for V and 6 bases for J; bases not matched to a gene: 8. The CDR3 covers 16 residues. This chain's CDR3 is CASSYFLAGGPDTQYF. In DNA form, the CDR3 reads TGTGCCAGCAGTTACTTTCTAGCGGGGGGGCCCGATACGCAGTATTTT.

This clone was detected once. The chain carries TRBV11-2 and TRBJ1-1, with D perhaps matching TRBD1 (5 bases). The V end lost 3 bases, the J end lost 1 base, and 18 bases lay between the germline ends. CDR3 length equals 17 residues. Germline V gene data show CDR1 as SGHAT and CDR2 as FQNNGV. The CDR3 DNA reads as TGTGCCAGCAGCTTCAGGTGGGTCAGGGATAGGAACACTGAAGCTTTCTTT. Amino acid sequence: CASSFRWVRDRNTEAFF.

J is TRBJ2-5 and V is TRBV2; D possibly corresponds to TRBD1 (6 bases). Germline lookup yields CDR1 SNHLY and CDR2 FYNNEI. Trimming shortened V by 4 bases and J by 5 bases, and 17 bases separated the two germline ends. CDR3 length equals 15 residues. CDR3 region: CASSGFRGLWETQYF. The CDR3 nucleotides read TGTGCCAGCAGTGGGTTCAGGGGTTTGTGGGAGACCCAGTACTTC.

The chain links TRBV2 to TRBJ1-4, with TRBD1 as a possible D gene (5 bases). From germline, CDR1 is SNHLY and CDR2 FYNNEI. The V end was cut by 1 base, the J end by 10 bases, with 7 bases between. The CDR3 loop spans 12 amino acids. Here the CDR3 reads CASSEGGGKLFF. CDR3 nucleotides: TGTGCCAGCAGTGAAGGGGGCGGAAAACTGTTTTTT.

The V call is TRBV5-4, the J call TRBJ2-7, with 7 bases fitting TRBD1. V lost 2 bases and J lost 2; bases outside the gene matches: 7. The germline CDR1 and CDR2 sequences are SGHNT and YYREEE (reference sequence). The CDR3 is 15 residues long. The CDR3 coding sequence is TGTGCCAGCAGCTTCGGGACAGTGATTCCCTACGAGCAGTACTTC. The encoded protein is CASSFGTVIPYEQYF. The whole variable domain, filled in from reference TRBV5-4 and TRBJ2-7, reads ETGVTQSPTHLIKTRGQQVTLRCSSQSGHNTVSWYQQALGQGPQFIFQYYREEENGRGNFPPRFSGLQFPNYSSELNVNALELDDSALYLCASSFGTVIPYEQYFGPGTRLTVT.

The J gene is TRBJ2-5, the V gene TRBV5-8; perhaps TRBD1 as D (6 bases). Trimming removed 2 bases from V and 2 bases from J, with 10 bases in between. This CDR3 has 14 residues. The germline V gene has CDR1 SGHTS and CDR2 YDEGEE. The CDR3 DNA reads as TGTGCCAGCAGCTTCGGACAGACACAAGAGACCCAGTACTTC. It translates to CASSFGQTQETQYF.

V gene TRBV7-9 combines with J gene TRBJ2-6; 8 positions match TRBD1. Trimming took 4 bases from V and 1 from J; bases not matched to a gene: 6. CDR3 size: 17 residues. CDR1 SEHNR and CDR2 FQNEAQ come from the germline V gene (reference sequence). CDR3 residues: CASSSGQGESGANVLTF. CDR3 DNA sequence: TGTGCCAGCAGCTCTGGACAGGGAGAATCTGGGGCCAACGTCCTGACTTTC.

The chain employs TRBV3-1 (or the pseudogene TRBV3-2) and TRBJ2-1; 13 nucleotides agree with TRBD2. This CDR3 is built from 18 residues. Germline loops: CDR1 LGHDT, CDR2 YNNKEL (reference sequence). The V gene end was trimmed by 0 bases and the J gene end by 1 base; junction bases not matched to a gene: 3. Here the CDR3 DNA reads TGTGCCAGCAGCCAAGAGGGACTAGCGGGATGGTCCTACAATGAGCAGTTCTTC. Protein sequence: CASSQEGLAGWSYNEQFF.